Listed below are T cell receptor beta chains from one sample, sequenced in a study of shared clonotypes between healthy human individuals. Repertoires were generated with immunoSEQ multiplex PCR, while TCRdb's copy carries only in-frame clones and drops some. The sample holds about 600,000 clones, more than 95% seen once. The sample comprised naive CD4+ T cells sorted from blood. These receptors all come from a woman aged 25 to 45 in good health. The CDR3 runs from the conserved cysteine through the conserved F or W. Fields, in order: clone size, V gene, D gene, J gene, CDR3 protein, CDR3 DNA. A D gene is named only where the DNA matches it firmly. Expanded clones are given a class, and other clones once, few, many or no size at all.

-	TRBV7-8	TRBD2	TRBJ2-3	CASSFLQRDTDTQYF	TGTGCCAGCAGCTTTCTGCAGCGGGACACAGATACGCAGTATTTT
few	TRBV6-1	-	TRBJ1-5	CASSNQYFQPQHF	TGTGCCAGCAGCAATCAATACTTTCAGCCCCAGCATTTT
-	TRBV28	TRBD2	TRBJ2-3	CASSLRGGPSDTQYF	TGTGCCAGCAGTTTAAGGGGAGGGCCGTCGGATACGCAGTATTTT
-	TRBV6-1	TRBD2	TRBJ2-1	CASIHGLADNEQFF	TGTGCCAGCATACACGGACTAGCGGACAATGAGCAGTTCTTC
-	TRBV25-1	TRBD1	TRBJ2-2	CASSATGGHGELFF	TGTGCCAGCAGTGCCACAGGGGGCCACGGGGAGCTGTTTTTT
-	TRBV28	TRBD1	TRBJ1-2	CASSSGQDHYGYTF	TGTGCCAGCAGTTCTGGACAGGATCACTATGGCTACACCTTC
-	TRBV7-6	-	TRBJ2-5	CASSSRTKTQYF	TGTGCCAGCAGCTCCCGAACTAAGACCCAGTACTTC
-	TRBV10-2	TRBD2	TRBJ2-7	CASSDPGLASYEQYF	TGCGCCAGCAGTGACCCGGGACTAGCTTCCTACGAGCAGTACTTC
-	TRBV27	-	TRBJ2-6	CASSAYSGANVLTF	TGTGCCAGCAGTGCATACTCTGGGGCCAACGTCCTGACTTTC
-	TRBV7-3	-	TRBJ2-3	CASSDEPDTQYF	TGTGCCAGCAGCGACGAGCCAGATACGCAGTATTTT
-	TRBV5-1	-	TRBJ2-2	CASSQLTGSTGELFF	TGCGCCAGCAGCCAGTTGACCGGCAGCACCGGGGAGCTGTTTTTT
once	TRBV2	-	TRBJ1-1	CASRHETGTEAFF	TGTGCCAGCAGGCACGAAACCGGGACAGAAGCTTTCTTT
once	TRBV19	TRBD1	TRBJ1-5	CATLSPGQPTIYSNQPQHF	TGTGCCACCCTAAGCCCGGGACAGCCCACAATTTATAGCAATCAGCCCCAGCATTTT
-	TRBV28	TRBD1	TRBJ2-5	CASSSDLDRGRVETQYF	TGTGCCAGCAGTTCCGACTTAGACAGGGGGCGCGTCGAGACCCAGTACTTC
-	TRBV28	TRBD2	TRBJ2-2	CASRLSGSPGELFF	TGTGCCAGCAGACTAAGCGGGAGTCCCGGGGAGCTGTTTTTT
-	TRBV6-4	TRBD2	TRBJ2-6	CASSEFGLAGAGANVLTF	TGTGCCAGCAGTGAGTTTGGACTAGCGGGAGCTGGGGCCAACGTCCTGACTTTC
-	TRBV29-1	-	TRBJ2-2	CSALVQKNTGELFF	TGCAGCGCCCTGGTCCAGAAGAACACCGGGGAGCTGTTTTTT
-	TRBV27	TRBD2	TRBJ2-2	CASSLATSGVAGELFF	TGTGCCAGCAGTTTAGCTACTAGCGGGGTGGCCGGGGAGCTGTTTTTT
-	TRBV5-1	TRBD1	TRBJ1-2	CASSLDRGHGYTF	TGCGCCAGCAGCTTGGACAGGGGACATGGCTACACCTTC
-	TRBV28	-	TRBJ1-5	CASSLYGGGTDQPQHF	TGTGCCAGCAGTTTATACGGAGGGGGAACCGATCAGCCCCAGCATTTT
-	TRBV19	-	TRBJ1-1	CASSLSRLGPNTEAFF	TGTGCCAGTAGCCTATCCCGCCTTGGACCAAACACTGAAGCTTTCTTT
-	TRBV16	-	TRBJ2-2	CASSQSIRPNTGELFF	TGTGCCAGCAGCCAATCAATCAGACCGAACACCGGGGAGCTGTTTTTT
-	TRBV5-4	-	TRBJ1-2	CASSSGRVKGGGYTF	TGTGCCAGCAGCTCGGGTAGGGTTAAAGGGGGAGGCTACACCTTC
-	TRBV6-1	-	TRBJ1-2	CASTAGVTGYTF	TGTGCCAGCACGGCAGGGGTAACTGGCTACACCTTC
-	TRBV28	-	TRBJ2-1	CASSPKRMFSAAYNEQFF	TGTGCCAGCAGTCCTAAGAGGATGTTCAGCGCGGCCTACAATGAGCAGTTCTTC
-	TRBV29-1	TRBD1	TRBJ2-5	CSVESDREETQYF	TGCAGCGTTGAAAGTGACAGGGAGGAGACCCAGTACTTC
-	TRBV28	-	TRBJ2-7	CASTPDRALEQYF	TGTGCCAGCACCCCGGACAGAGCCCTCGAGCAGTACTTC
-	TRBV2	TRBD1	TRBJ1-4	CASSGQGTLNEKLFF	TGTGCCAGCAGTGGACAGGGGACTCTTAATGAAAAACTGTTTTTT
-	TRBV5-1	-	TRBJ2-1	CASSRGGEGEQFF	TGCGCCAGCAGCCGAGGAGGCGAGGGAGAGCAGTTCTTC
-	TRBV2	-	TRBJ2-7	CASRALGQKTYEQYF	TGTGCCAGCAGGGCCCTGGGACAAAAAACCTACGAGCAGTACTTC
-	TRBV4-1	TRBD1	TRBJ1-5	CASSQDPGQGNIQPQHF	TGCGCCAGCAGCCAAGATCCGGGACAGGGGAATATACAGCCCCAGCATTTT
once	TRBV29-1	TRBD1	TRBJ1-2	CSAGSDRGVYGYTF	TGCAGCGCGGGATCTGACAGGGGTGTCTATGGCTACACCTTC
-	TRBV11-2	TRBD1	TRBJ2-7	CASSLDLWTGAFGQYF	TGTGCCAGCAGCTTAGATCTTTGGACAGGAGCGTTTGGGCAGTACTTC
few	TRBV27	TRBD1	TRBJ1-2	CASSLTGTGYGYTF	TGTGCCAGCAGTTTAACAGGGACAGGCTATGGCTACACCTTC
once	TRBV29-1	TRBD1	TRBJ1-1	CSVDKDRGNTEAFF	TGCAGCGTTGATAAGGACAGGGGGAACACTGAAGCTTTCTTT
once	TRBV11-3	-	TRBJ2-5	CASSLGGTETQYF	TGTGCCAGCAGCTTAGGGGGCACAGAGACCCAGTACTTC
few	TRBV5-1	TRBD1	TRBJ2-7	CASSGGTGVEQYF	TGCGCCAGCAGCGGGGGGACAGGGGTCGAGCAGTACTTC
-	TRBV7-9	-	TRBJ2-7	CASSLAKPGEQYF	TGTGCCAGCAGCTTAGCGAAGCCGGGGGAGCAGTACTTC
-	TRBV19	TRBD1	TRBJ2-7	CASSTSSGQSYEQYF	TGTGCCAGTAGTACTTCCTCGGGACAGAGCTACGAGCAGTACTTC
-	TRBV5-1	-	TRBJ1-2	CASSFPSRDGYGYTF	TGCGCCAGCAGCTTTCCTAGCCGAGACGGTTATGGCTACACCTTC